Reported below is one T cell receptor (beta chain). At the DNA level, this CDR3 is encoded by other sequences in the same sample as well. V gave up 7 bases and J gave up 6 bases; unmatched junction bases: 9. This CDR3 contains 14 residues. Germline values: CDR1 SNHLY, CDR2 FYNNEI. This entry is derived from a study of cytomegalovirus exposure and HLA in healthy donors. The PCR had 60 Vbeta and 13 Jbeta primers. Authors' processing steps: In a later analysis, of roughly 73 million unique beta chains, about 12 million appeared in at least two donors. Measured with immunoSEQ multiplex PCR; TCRdb has only the in-frame clones, and not every one. The D gene and trimming were derived from the DNA, and the V and J assignments and clone size from that table. The top ten hold roughly 0.75% of the sample, which has approximately 160,000 clones, 80% to 90% seen once.

Sequenced sample: PBMCs. The receptor was derived from a young woman in good health and CMV-seronegative. This chain connects TRBV2 to TRBJ2-3; TRBD1 matches at 8 bases. CDR3 DNA: TGTGCCAGCAAACATGGACAGGGTGGGGATACGCAGTATTTT. Translation gives CASKHGQGGDTQYF.